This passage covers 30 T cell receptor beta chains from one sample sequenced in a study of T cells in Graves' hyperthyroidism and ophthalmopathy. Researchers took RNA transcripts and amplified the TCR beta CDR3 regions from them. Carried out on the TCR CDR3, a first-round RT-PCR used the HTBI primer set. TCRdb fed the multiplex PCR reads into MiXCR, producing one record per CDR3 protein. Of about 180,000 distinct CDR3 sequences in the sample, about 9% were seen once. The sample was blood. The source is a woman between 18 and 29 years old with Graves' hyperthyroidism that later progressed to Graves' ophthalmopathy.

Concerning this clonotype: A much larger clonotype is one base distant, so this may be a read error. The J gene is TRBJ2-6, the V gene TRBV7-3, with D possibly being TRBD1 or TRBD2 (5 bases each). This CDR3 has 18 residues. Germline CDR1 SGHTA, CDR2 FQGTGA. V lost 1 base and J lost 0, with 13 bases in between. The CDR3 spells CASSLMRGGHSGANVLTF. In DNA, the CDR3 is TGTGCCAGCAGCTTAATGAGGGGCGGCCACTCTGGGGCCAACGTCCTGACTTTC. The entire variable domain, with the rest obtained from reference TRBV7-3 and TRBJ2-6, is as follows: GAGVSQTPSNKVTEKGKYVELRCDPISGHTALYWYRQSLGQGPEFLIYFQGTGAADDSGLPNDRFFAVRPEGSVSTLKIQRTERGDSAVYLCASSLMRGGHSGANVLTFGAGSRLTVL.

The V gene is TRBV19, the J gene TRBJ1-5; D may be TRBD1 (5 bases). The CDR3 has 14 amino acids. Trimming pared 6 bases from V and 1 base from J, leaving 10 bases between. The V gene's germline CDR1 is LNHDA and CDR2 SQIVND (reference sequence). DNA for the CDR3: TGTGCCAGTAGCGCACAGGCCAGCAATCAGCCCCAGCATTTT. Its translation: CASSAQASNQPQHF.

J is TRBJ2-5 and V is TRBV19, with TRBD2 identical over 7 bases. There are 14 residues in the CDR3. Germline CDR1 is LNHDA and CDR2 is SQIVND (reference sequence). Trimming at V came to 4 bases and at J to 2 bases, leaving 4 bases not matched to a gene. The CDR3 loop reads CASSTRDYQETQYF. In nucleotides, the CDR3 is TGTGCCAGTAGTACCCGGGACTATCAAGAGACCCAGTACTTC.

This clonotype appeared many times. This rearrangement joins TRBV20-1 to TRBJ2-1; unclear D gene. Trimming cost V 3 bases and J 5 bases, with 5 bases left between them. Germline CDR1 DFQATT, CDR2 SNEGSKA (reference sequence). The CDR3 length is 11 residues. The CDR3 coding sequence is TGCAGTGCTAGTACAAACAATGAGCAGTTCTTC. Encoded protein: CSASTNNEQFF.

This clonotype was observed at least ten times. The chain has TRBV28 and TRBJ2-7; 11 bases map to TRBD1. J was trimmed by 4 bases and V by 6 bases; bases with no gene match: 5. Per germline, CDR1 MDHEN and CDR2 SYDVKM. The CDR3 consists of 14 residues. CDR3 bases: TGTGCCAGCAGGGGGGACAGGGGGTTATACGAGCAGTACTTC. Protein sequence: CASRGDRGLYEQYF.

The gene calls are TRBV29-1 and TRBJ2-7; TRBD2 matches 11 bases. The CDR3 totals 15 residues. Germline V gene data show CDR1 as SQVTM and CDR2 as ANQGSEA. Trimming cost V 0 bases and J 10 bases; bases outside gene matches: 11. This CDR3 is CSVEDGSGGVSEQYF. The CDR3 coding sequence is TGCAGCGTTGAAGATGGTAGCGGGGGGGTGTCGGAACAGTACTTC.

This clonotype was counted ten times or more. CDR3 protein: CASSAIQGWDTQYF. CDR3 DNA sequence: TGTGCCAGCAGTGCTATACAGGGGTGGGATACGCAGTATTTT. V is TRBV6-1 and J is TRBJ2-3; 7 nucleotides agree with TRBD1. CDR1 is MNHNS and CDR2 is SASEGT in the germline V gene. The junction had 7 bases not matched to a gene; V was cut back by 4 bases and J by 6 bases. The CDR3 covers 14 residues.

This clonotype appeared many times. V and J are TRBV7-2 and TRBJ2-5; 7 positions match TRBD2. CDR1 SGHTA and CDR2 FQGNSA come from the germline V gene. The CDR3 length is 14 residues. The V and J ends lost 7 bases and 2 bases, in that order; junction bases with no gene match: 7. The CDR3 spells CASMLAELQETQYF. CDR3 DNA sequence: TGTGCCAGCATGCTAGCGGAACTACAAGAGACCCAGTACTTC.

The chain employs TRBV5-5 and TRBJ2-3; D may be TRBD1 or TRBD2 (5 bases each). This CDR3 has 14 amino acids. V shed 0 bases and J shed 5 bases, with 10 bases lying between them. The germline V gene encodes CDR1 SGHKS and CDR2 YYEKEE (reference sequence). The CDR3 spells CASSLAGARDTQYF. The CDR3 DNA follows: TGTGCCAGCAGCTTGGCCGGGGCCAGAGATACGCAGTATTTT.

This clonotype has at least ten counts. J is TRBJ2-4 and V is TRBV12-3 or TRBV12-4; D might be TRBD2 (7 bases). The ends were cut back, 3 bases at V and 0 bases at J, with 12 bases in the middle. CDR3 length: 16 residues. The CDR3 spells CASSFVGGLAKNIQYF. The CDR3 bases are TGTGCCAGCAGTTTTGTGGGGGGGCTAGCCAAAAACATTCAGTACTTC.

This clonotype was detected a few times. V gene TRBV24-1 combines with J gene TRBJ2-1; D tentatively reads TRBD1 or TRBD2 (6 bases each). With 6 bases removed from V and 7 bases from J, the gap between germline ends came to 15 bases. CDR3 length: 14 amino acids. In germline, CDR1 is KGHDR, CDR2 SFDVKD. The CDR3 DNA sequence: TGTGCCACCAGTAGAAGGGGGGCAGTAAATGAGCAGTTCTTC. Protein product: CATSRRGAVNEQFF.

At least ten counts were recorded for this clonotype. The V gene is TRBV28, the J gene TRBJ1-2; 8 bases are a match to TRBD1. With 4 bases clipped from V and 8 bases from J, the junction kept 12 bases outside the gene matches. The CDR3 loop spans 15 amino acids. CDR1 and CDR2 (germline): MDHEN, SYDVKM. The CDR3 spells CASSWGLQGAQGYTF. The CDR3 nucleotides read TGTGCCAGCAGTTGGGGTCTTCAGGGGGCGCAGGGCTACACCTTC.

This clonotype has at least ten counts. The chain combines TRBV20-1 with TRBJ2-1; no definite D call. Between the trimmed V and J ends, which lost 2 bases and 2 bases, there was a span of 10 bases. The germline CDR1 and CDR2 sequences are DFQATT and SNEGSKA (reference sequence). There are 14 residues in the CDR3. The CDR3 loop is CSARPLDPYNEQFF. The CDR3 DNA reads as TGCAGTGCTAGACCCCTAGACCCCTACAATGAGCAGTTCTTC.

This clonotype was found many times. CDR3 sequence: CASSYGGTSQFF. CDR3 bases: TGTGCCAGCAGTTACGGGGGGACTAGCCAGTTCTTC. The genes are TRBV6-2 or TRBV6-3 and TRBJ2-1, with 9 bases matching TRBD2. This CDR3 spans 12 amino acids. V lost 2 bases, J lost 13 bases, and 3 bases stayed unmatched. Germline V gene data show CDR1 as MNHEY and CDR2 as SVGEGT.

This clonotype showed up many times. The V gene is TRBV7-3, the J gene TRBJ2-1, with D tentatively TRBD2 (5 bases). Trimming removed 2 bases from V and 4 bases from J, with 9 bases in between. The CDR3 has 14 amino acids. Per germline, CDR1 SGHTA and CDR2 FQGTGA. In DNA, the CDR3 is TGTGCCAGCAGCTTAGGGCGGACTTACAATGAGCAGTTCTTC. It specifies CASSLGRTYNEQFF.

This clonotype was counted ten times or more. CDR3 sequence reads: CASSLVGGANNEQFF. The CDR3 DNA sequence: TGTGCCAGCAGCTTAGTCGGGGGGGCCAATAATGAGCAGTTCTTC. The V gene is TRBV7-6, the J gene TRBJ2-1; 8 nucleotides align to TRBD2. Germline V gene lookup returns CDR1 SGHVS and CDR2 FNYEAQ. Trimming took 1 base from V and 7 from J; bases not matched to a gene: 6. The length of the CDR3 is 15 residues.

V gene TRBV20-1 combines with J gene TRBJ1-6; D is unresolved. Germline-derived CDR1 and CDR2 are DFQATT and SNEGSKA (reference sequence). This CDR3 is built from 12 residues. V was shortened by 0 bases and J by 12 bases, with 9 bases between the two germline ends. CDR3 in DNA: TGCAGTGCTAGAGAGGCTGGCGGACCCCTCCACTTT. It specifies CSAREAGGPLHF.

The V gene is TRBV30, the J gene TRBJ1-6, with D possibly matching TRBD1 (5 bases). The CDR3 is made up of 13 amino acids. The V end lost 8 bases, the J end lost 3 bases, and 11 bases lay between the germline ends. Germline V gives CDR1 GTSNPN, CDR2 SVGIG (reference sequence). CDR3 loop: CAGTEVYNSPLHF. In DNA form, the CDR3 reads TGTGCCGGGACTGAAGTCTATAATTCACCCCTCCACTTT.

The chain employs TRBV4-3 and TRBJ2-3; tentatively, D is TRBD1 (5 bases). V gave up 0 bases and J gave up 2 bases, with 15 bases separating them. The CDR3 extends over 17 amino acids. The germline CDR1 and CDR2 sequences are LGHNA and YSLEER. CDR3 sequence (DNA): TGCGCCAGCAGCCAAGACCCAGGCCAGGGCTTCACAGATACGCAGTATTTT. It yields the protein CASSQDPGQGFTDTQYF.

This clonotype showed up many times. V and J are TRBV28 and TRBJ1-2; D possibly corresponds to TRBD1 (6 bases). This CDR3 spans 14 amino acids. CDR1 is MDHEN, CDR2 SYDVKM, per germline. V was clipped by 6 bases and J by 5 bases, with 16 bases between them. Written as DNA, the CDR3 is TGTGCCAGCAGGACGCAGGGGTTAGGGTATGGCTACACCTTC. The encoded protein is CASRTQGLGYGYTF.

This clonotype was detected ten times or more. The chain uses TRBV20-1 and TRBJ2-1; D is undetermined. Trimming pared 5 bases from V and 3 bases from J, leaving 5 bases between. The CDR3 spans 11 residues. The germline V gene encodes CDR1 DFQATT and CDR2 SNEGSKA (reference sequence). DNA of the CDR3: TGCAGTGCTCCCCTCTACAATGAGCAGTTCTTC. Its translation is CSAPLYNEQFF.

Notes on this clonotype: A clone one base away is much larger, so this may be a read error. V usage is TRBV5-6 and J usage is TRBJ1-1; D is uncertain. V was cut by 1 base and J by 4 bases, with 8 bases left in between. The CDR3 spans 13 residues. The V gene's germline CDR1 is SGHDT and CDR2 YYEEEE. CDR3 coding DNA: TGTGCCAGCAGCTTGACGGCGGCCACTGAAGCTTTCTTT. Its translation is CASSLTAATEAFF.

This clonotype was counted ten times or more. CDR3 amino acids: CASSLVRLGLAGVQADTQYF. Written as DNA, the CDR3 is TGTGCCAGCAGCTTAGTGAGGTTGGGACTAGCGGGGGTCCAGGCAGATACGCAGTATTTT. V gene TRBV7-8 combines with J gene TRBJ2-3; 14 positions match TRBD2. Germline V lookup: CDR1 SGHVS, CDR2 FQNEAQ. J gave up 4 bases and V 1 base, and 13 bases lay outside the gene matches. The CDR3 loop spans 20 amino acids.

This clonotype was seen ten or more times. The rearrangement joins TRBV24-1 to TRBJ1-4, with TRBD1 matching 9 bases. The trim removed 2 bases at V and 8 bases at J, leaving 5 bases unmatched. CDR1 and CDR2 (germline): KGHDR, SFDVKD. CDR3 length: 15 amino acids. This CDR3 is CATSDSGTGYEKLFF. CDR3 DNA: TGTGCCACCAGTGATTCCGGGACAGGGTACGAAAAACTGTTTTTT.

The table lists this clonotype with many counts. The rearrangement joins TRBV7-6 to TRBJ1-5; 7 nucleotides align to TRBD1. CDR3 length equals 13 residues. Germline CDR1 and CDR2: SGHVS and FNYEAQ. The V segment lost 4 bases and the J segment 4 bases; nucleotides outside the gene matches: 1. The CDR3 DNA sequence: TGTGCCAGCAGCTCGGACAGGAATCAGCCCCAGCATTTT. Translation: CASSSDRNQPQHF.

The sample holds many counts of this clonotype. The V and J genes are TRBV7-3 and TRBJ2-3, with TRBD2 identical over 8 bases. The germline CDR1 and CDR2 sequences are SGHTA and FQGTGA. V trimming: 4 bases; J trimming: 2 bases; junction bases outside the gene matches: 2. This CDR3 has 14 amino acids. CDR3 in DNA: TGTGCCAGCAGCTCCGGGGGGGACACAGATACGCAGTATTTT. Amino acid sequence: CASSSGGDTDTQYF.

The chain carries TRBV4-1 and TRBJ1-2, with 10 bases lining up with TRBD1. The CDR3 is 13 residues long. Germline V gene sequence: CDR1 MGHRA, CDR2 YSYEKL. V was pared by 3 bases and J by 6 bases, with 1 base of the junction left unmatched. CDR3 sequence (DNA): TGCGCCAGCAGCCAGACAGGGGGCAATGGCTACACCTTC. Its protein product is CASSQTGGNGYTF.

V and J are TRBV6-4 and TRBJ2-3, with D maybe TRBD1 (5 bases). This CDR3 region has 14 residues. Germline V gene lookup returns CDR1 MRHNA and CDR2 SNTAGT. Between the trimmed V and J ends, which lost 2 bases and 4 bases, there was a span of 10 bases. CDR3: CASSDRGGSDTQYF. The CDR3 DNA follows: TGTGCCAGCAGTGACAGGGGCGGTTCAGATACGCAGTATTTT.

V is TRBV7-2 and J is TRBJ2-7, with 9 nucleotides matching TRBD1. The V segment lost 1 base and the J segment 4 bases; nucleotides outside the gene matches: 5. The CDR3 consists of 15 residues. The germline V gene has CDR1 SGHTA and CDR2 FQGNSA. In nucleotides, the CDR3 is TGTGCCAGCAGCTTAGGGGGACAGGGTTATTACGAGCAGTACTTC. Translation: CASSLGGQGYYEQYF.

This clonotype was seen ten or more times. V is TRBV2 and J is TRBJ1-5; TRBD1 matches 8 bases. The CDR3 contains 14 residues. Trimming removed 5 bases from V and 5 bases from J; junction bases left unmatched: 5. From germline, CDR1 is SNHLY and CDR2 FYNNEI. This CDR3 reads CASSPGQGDQPQHF. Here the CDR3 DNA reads TGTGCCAGCAGTCCCGGACAGGGTGATCAGCCCCAGCATTTT.